This T cell receptor beta chain was profiled in a study of control samples from healthy donors and cancer patients. Germline CDR1 MGHRA, CDR2 YSYEKL. The V segment lost 4 bases and the J segment 3 bases; nucleotides outside the gene matches: 1. This CDR3 spans 13 amino acids. Assay used: immunoSEQ multiplex PCR; TCRdb lists only in-frame clones, some missing. Of 150,000 to 200,000 clones in the sample, 80% to 90% were seen once. This TCR derives from a man aged 18 to 35 in good health. Sequencing was performed on blood. The chain carries TRBV4-1 and TRBJ2-7, with TRBD1 matching over 9 bases. The CDR3 bases are TGCGCCAGCAGCCTGACAGGGGGCTACGAGCAGTACTTC. This gives the protein CASSLTGGYEQYF.